This TCR beta chain is drawn from a study of CD8 T cells in ankylosing spondylitis. The CDR3 contains 14 residues. The germline CDR1 and CDR2 sequences are MNHEY and SVGEGT. Trimming cost V 6 bases and J 5 bases, with 13 bases left between them. With molecular barcodes, quantitative 5'-RACE was used to make the TCR beta libraries. Each CDR3 protein gets one entry after TCRdb re-called the 5' RACE reads with MiXCR. The data show hundreds of thousands of distinct CDR3 sequences, 25% to 30% seen once. Study-level points and caveats: Ankylosing spondylitis blood seemed to carry a telltale TCR beta motif made of several highly homologous variants. Within matched ankylosing spondylitis synovial fluid, disease-linked clones were reportedly significantly enriched.

The sample holds a few counts of this clonotype. Its antigen is currently unknown. The genes are TRBV6-2 or TRBV6-3 and TRBJ2-2, with D perhaps given as TRBD1 or TRBD2 (5 bases each). Sequencing was carried out using blood, either unsorted or a sorted T cell fraction (not recorded which). This TCR came from a male donor with ankylosing spondylitis. The chain's CDR3 is CASRDSGGTGELFF. CDR3 in DNA: TGTGCCAGCAGAGACAGTGGAGGAACCGGGGAGCTGTTTTTT.